Below, 17 T cell receptor beta chains from the same sample are listed, as sequenced in a study of vaccination and CD4 T cells after COVID-19. No cognate antigen is known for these TCRs. Treatment noted: roughly ten-day PBMC culture with coronavirus spike peptide pools or control peptides (ViraFEST assay). CD4+ T cells that had been cultured provided DNA sequenced with the Oncomine TCR Beta short-read assay. TCRdb fed the PCR reads into MiXCR, producing one record per CDR3 protein. The data show some 19,000 distinct CDR3 sequences, around half seen once. The sequenced material came from CD4+ T cells from blood, cultured in vitro. Receptors originate from a human donor who had recovered from COVID-19.

The chain is built from TRBV5-1 and TRBJ2-4; 7 bases are a match to TRBD1. Trimming removed 4 bases from V and 1 base from J; junction bases left unmatched: 8. CDR1 and CDR2 (germline): SGHRS, YFSETQ. CDR3 size: 16 residues. The CDR3 protein is CASSATGRSAKNIQYF. CDR3 coding DNA: TGCGCCAGCAGCGCGACAGGGCGGTCGGCCAAAAACATTCAGTACTTC.

The CDR3 loop reads CATSPQGNTIYF. The CDR3 DNA reads as TGTGCCACCAGCCCTCAGGGGAACACCATATATTTT. The V gene is TRBV15, the J gene TRBJ1-3, with D maybe TRBD1 (6 bases). The CDR3 consists of 12 residues. Trimming pared 5 bases from V and 7 bases from J, leaving 9 bases between. Germline V gene lookup returns CDR1 LNHNV and CDR2 YYDKDF (reference sequence).

The chain combines TRBV6-5 with TRBJ1-3; no firm D call. The germline CDR1 and CDR2 sequences are MNHEY and SVGAGI. The CDR3 contains 14 residues. V was clipped by 2 bases and J by 0 bases, with 5 bases between them. The CDR3: CASSYSSSGNTIYF. CDR3 nucleotide sequence: TGTGCCAGCAGTTACAGTTCCTCTGGAAACACCATATATTTT.

The chain combines TRBV24-1 with TRBJ1-1; no definite D call. Trimming left V 5 bases short and J 0 bases short, with 6 bases between. Germline values: CDR1 KGHDR, CDR2 SFDVKD. This CDR3 has 13 residues. In DNA form, the CDR3 reads TGTGCCACCAGTGCGGCGGTGAACACTGAAGCTTTCTTT. It codes for CATSAAVNTEAFF.

The gene calls are TRBV19 and TRBJ1-2; 8 positions agree with TRBD1. Germline V gene lookup returns CDR1 LNHDA and CDR2 SQIVND (reference sequence). The trim removed 7 bases at V and 7 bases at J, leaving 8 bases unmatched. The length of the CDR3 is 13 residues. This CDR3 is CASNNLRGLGYTF. DNA for the CDR3: TGTGCCAGTAACAACCTCAGGGGGCTTGGCTACACCTTC.

The chain recombines TRBV7-3 with TRBJ2-7, with D perhaps TRBD1 (6 bases). The germline CDR1 and CDR2 sequences are SGHTA and FQGTGA. V lost 2 bases to trimming and J lost 2 bases, with 13 bases between them. CDR3 length: 15 residues. The CDR3 here is CASSLLPGATYEQYF. In DNA, the CDR3 is TGTGCCAGCAGCTTATTGCCAGGGGCCACCTACGAGCAGTACTTC.

This clonotype has a handful of counts. In DNA form, the CDR3 reads TGTGCCAGCAGCTTTGACACTTACACTGAAGCTTTCTTT. Translated: CASSFDTYTEAFF. J is TRBJ1-1 and V is TRBV7-9; D remains unclear. The CDR3 loop spans 13 amino acids. Germline V CDR1 and CDR2: SEHNR, FQNEAQ (reference sequence). V was trimmed by 3 bases and J by 3 bases, leaving 8 bases between them.

This chain links TRBV5-1 with TRBJ2-7, with D possibly TRBD2 on 5 matching bases. The CDR3 runs 13 residues. Trimming pared 4 bases from V and 5 bases from J, leaving 13 bases between. Germline assignment: CDR1 SGHRS and CDR2 YFSETQ. The CDR3 loop reads CASSQEEDDEQYF. Here the CDR3 DNA reads TGCGCCAGCAGCCAGGAGGAGGATGACGAGCAGTACTTC.

The chain combines TRBV18 with TRBJ2-3; D is possibly TRBD1 or TRBD2 (5 bases each). The germline V gene encodes CDR1 KGHSH and CDR2 LQKENI. CDR3 size: 13 residues. The ends were cut back, 4 bases at V and 5 bases at J, with 10 bases in the middle. The DNA for the CDR3 is TGTGCCAGCTCACAAGGGGCGGGAGATACGCAGTATTTT. Its protein product is CASSQGAGDTQYF.

The chain employs TRBV18 and TRBJ2-1, with D possibly matching TRBD2 (6 bases). The CDR3 is 14 residues long. Germline values: CDR1 KGHSH, CDR2 LQKENI. Trimming cost V 3 bases and J 9 bases, with 15 bases left between them. As DNA, the CDR3 is TGTGCCAGCTCACCCGGGGTAGCGCGGGGTGAGCAGTTCTTC. Translating gives CASSPGVARGEQFF. Together with reference TRBV18 and TRBJ2-1, the CDR3 gives the full variable domain: NAGVMQNPRHLVRRRGQEARLRCSPMKGHSHVYWYRQLPEEGLKFMVYLQKENIIDESGMPKERFSAEFPKEGPSILRIQQVVRGDSAAYFCASSPGVARGEQFFGPGTRLTVL.

The rearrangement links TRBV11-2 to TRBJ2-7; no reliable D call. The V gene lost 4 bases and the J gene lost 0 bases, with 10 bases spanning the gap. The CDR3 consists of 14 residues. From germline, CDR1 is SGHAT and CDR2 FQNNGV. The chain's CDR3 is CASSSQPTSYEQYF. CDR3 bases: TGTGCCAGCAGCTCACAGCCTACCTCCTACGAGCAGTACTTC.

This sequence joins TRBV5-1 and TRBJ1-1; maybe TRBD1 (5 bases). The germline gives CDR1 SGHRS, CDR2 YFSETQ. V lost 0 bases and J 2 bases, leaving 14 bases between the germline ends. The length of the CDR3 is 16 residues. CDR3 DNA: TGCGCCAGCAGCTTGGTTGGGGCCAGGGCCAACACTGAAGCTTTCTTT. Translated, it gives CASSLVGARANTEAFF.

This rearrangement joins TRBV6-2 or TRBV6-3 to TRBJ1-1; the match to TRBD1 covers 8 bases. The CDR3 is 16 residues long. V was clipped by 0 bases and J by 5 bases; unmatched bases: 8. Germline CDR1 reads MNHEY; CDR2 reads SVGEGT. The CDR3 reads CASSYSRTGLITEAFF. The CDR3 nucleotides read TGTGCCAGCAGTTACTCTAGGACAGGGTTAATTACTGAAGCTTTCTTT.

The chain uses TRBV28 and TRBJ2-3; D call uncertain. V lost 5 bases and J 0 bases, leaving 3 bases between the germline ends. CDR1 and CDR2 (germline): MDHEN, SYDVKM. The CDR3 extends over 12 amino acids. CDR3 sequence: CASSVSTDTQYF. The CDR3 nucleotides read TGTGCCAGCAGTGTAAGCACAGATACGCAGTATTTT.

The chain has TRBV9 and TRBJ2-3, with 13 bases matching TRBD2. The germline CDR1 and CDR2 sequences are SGDLS and YYNGEE. The CDR3 runs to 16 residues. Unmatched junction bases numbered 5, after V lost 4 bases and J lost 3 bases. CDR3 in DNA: TGTGCCAGCAGCAAACTAGCGGGAGGGCCGACAGATACGCAGTATTTT. Amino acid sequence: CASSKLAGGPTDTQYF. The whole variable domain, filled in from reference TRBV9 and TRBJ2-3, reads DSGVTQTPKHLITATGQRVTLRCSPRSGDLSVYWYQQSLDQGLQFLIQYYNGEERAKGNILERFSAQQFPDLHSELNLSSLELGDSALYFCASSKLAGGPTDTQYFGPGTRLTVL.

J is TRBJ2-7 and V is TRBV19; 10 bases match TRBD1. Germline CDR1 reads LNHDA; CDR2 reads SQIVND (reference sequence). The CDR3 consists of 15 residues. Losses at the gene ends were 6 bases for V and 3 bases for J; bases not matched to a gene: 8. The CDR3, as DNA: TGTGCCAGTAGCCCACCGGGACAGGGGATCTACGAGCAGTACTTC. It encodes CASSPPGQGIYEQYF.

For the CDR3, the DNA is TGTGCCAGCAGTGAAATGGCCAGCGAGCAGTACTTC. Amino acids: CASSEMASEQYF. This chain uses TRBV6-1 with TRBJ2-7; D unclear. V was pared by 2 bases and J by 6 bases, with 8 bases between. In germline, CDR1 is MNHNS, CDR2 SASEGT. The CDR3 totals 12 residues.